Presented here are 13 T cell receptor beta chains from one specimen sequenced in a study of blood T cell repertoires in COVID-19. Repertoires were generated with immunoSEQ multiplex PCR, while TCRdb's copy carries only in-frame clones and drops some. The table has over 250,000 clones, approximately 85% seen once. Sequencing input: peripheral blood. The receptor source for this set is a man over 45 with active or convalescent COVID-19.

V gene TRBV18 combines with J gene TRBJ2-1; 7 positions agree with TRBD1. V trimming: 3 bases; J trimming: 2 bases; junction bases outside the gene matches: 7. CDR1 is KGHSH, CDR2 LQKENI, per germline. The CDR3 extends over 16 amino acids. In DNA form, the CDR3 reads TGTGCCAGCTCACCGATTAGCAGGGGGACCTACAATGAGCAGTTCTTC. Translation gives CASSPISRGTYNEQFF.

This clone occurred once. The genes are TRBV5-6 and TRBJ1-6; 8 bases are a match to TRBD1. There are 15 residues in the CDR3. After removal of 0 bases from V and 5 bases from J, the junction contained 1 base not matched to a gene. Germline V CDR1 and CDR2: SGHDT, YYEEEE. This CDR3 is CASSLGTGNNSPLHF. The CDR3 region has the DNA TGTGCCAGCAGCTTGGGGACAGGGAATAATTCACCCCTCCACTTT.

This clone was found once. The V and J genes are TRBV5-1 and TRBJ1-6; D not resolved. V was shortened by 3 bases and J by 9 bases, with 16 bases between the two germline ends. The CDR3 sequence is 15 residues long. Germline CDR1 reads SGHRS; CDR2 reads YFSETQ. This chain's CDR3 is CASSSGDRVGSPLHF. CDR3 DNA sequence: TGCGCCAGCAGCTCGGGAGACCGGGTGGGTTCACCCCTCCACTTT.

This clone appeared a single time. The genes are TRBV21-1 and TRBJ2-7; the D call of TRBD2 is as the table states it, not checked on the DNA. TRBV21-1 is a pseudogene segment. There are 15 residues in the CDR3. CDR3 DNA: TGTGCCAGCAGCCAATCGGACGGGAGGGCCGGTGAGCAGTACTTC. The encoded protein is CASSQSDGRAGEQYF.

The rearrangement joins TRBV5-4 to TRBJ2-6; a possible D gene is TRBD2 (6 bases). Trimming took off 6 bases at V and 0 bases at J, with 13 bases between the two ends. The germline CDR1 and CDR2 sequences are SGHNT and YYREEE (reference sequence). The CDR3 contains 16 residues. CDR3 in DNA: TGTGCCAGCACCACCATGGGGGGCTCTGGGGCCAACGTCCTGACTTTC. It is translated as CASTTMGGSGANVLTF.

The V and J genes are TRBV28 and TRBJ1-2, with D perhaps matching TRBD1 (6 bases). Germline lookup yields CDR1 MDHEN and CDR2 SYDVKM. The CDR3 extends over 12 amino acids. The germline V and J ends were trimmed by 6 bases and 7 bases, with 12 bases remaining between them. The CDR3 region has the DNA TGTGCCAGCAGACTAACACAGGGTGGCTACACCTTC. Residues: CASRLTQGGYTF.

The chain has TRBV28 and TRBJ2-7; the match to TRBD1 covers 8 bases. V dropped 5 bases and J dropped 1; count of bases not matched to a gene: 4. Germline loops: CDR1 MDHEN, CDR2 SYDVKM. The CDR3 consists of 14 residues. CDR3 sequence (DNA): TGTGCCAGCAGTCTCCAGGGGGCGTCCTACGAGCAGTACTTC. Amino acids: CASSLQGASYEQYF.

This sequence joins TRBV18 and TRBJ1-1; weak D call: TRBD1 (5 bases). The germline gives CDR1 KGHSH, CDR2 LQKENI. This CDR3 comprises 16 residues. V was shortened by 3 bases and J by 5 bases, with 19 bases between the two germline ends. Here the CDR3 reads CASSPGREGVETEAFF. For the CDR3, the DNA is TGTGCCAGCTCACCGGGCAGGGAGGGTGTTGAAACTGAAGCTTTCTTT.

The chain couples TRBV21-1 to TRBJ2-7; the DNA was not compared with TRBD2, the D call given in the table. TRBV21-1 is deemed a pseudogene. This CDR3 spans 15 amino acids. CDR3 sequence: CASSKGAGVPYEQYF. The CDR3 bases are TGTGCCAGCAGCAAAGGTGCGGGAGTTCCCTACGAGCAGTACTTC.

The CDR3 spells CASSLGRGADTQYF. The DNA of the CDR3 is TGTGCCAGCAGCTTGGGGAGGGGTGCAGATACGCAGTATTTT. The rearrangement links TRBV5-8 to TRBJ2-3; a weak D match, TRBD2 (6 bases). This CDR3 contains 14 residues. With 0 bases removed from V and 4 bases from J, the gap between germline ends came to 9 bases. Germline-derived CDR1 and CDR2 are SGHTS and YDEGEE.

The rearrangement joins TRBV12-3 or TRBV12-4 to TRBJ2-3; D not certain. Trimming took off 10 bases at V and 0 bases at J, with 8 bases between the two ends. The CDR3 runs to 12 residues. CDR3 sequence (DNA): TGTGCCACCGTACTTAGCACAGATACGCAGTATTTT. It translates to CATVLSTDTQYF.

CDR3 loop: CASSQSSVDTQYF. In DNA, the CDR3 is TGCGCCAGCAGCCAGTCTAGCGTAGATACGCAGTATTTT. V is TRBV4-3 and J is TRBJ2-3; TRBD2 might be the D (6 bases). The CDR3 totals 13 residues. Germline V lookup: CDR1 LGHNA, CDR2 YSLEER. Trimming shortened V by 3 bases and J by 5 bases, and 9 bases separated the two germline ends.

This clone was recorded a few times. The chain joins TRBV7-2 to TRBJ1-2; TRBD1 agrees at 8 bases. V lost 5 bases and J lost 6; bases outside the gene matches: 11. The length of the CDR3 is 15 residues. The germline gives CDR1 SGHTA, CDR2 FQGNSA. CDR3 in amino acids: CASSVQGEGFDGYTF. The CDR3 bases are TGTGCCAGCAGCGTACAGGGGGAGGGGTTTGATGGCTACACCTTC.